A single sample is the source of the 25 T cell receptor beta chains below, sequenced in a study of cytomegalovirus exposure and HLA in healthy donors. It was with 60 Vbeta and 13 Jbeta primers that the PCR ran. The table came from immunoSEQ multiplex PCR; TCRdb's copy has only in-frame clones and leaves some out. The table lists about 170,000 clones, about 85% of them singletons. What was sequenced was PBMCs. Receptors originate from a man aged 25 to 40 in good health and CMV-seropositive.

The rearrangement links TRBV27 to TRBJ2-3; 9 bases map to TRBD2. Germline values: CDR1 MNHEY, CDR2 SMNVEV (reference sequence). J gave up 0 bases and V 8 bases, and 9 bases lay outside the gene matches. This CDR3 region has 16 residues. The CDR3: CASANGTSGSTDTQYF. The DNA of the CDR3 is TGTGCCAGCGCTAACGGCACTAGCGGGAGCACAGATACGCAGTATTTT.

The table lists this clone with many counts. This chain links TRBV21-1 with TRBJ2-3; the D segment call TRBD1 is taken from the table without a DNA check. TRBV21-1 is given as a pseudogene. The CDR3 length is 11 residues. In nucleotides, the CDR3 is TGTGCCAGCATCCAGGGGGGTACGCAGTATTTT. It specifies CASIQGGTQYF.

The rearrangement links TRBV2 to TRBJ1-1; D gene unclear. The CDR3 is made up of 13 amino acids. Germline CDR1 reads SNHLY; CDR2 reads FYNNEI. V lost 7 bases, J lost 12 bases, and 21 bases lay in between. The CDR3 loop reads CASIPRESSFPFF. CDR3 nucleotide sequence: TGTGCCAGCATCCCCCGCGAGTCCTCCTTTCCTTTCTTT.

This clone came up a few times. The V and J genes are TRBV4-1 and TRBJ2-3; 13 nucleotides agree with TRBD2. Germline loops: CDR1 MGHRA, CDR2 YSYEKL. This CDR3 is 16 amino acids long. J gave up 4 bases and V 4 bases, and 5 bases lay outside the gene matches. CDR3 residues: CASSRGLAGAPDTQYF. The CDR3 nucleotides read TGCGCCAGCAGCCGCGGACTAGCGGGAGCCCCAGATACGCAGTATTTT.

The rearrangement joins TRBV15 to TRBJ2-4; 8 nucleotides line up with TRBD2. In germline, CDR1 is LNHNV, CDR2 YYDKDF (reference sequence). There are 14 residues in the CDR3. After removal of 4 bases from V and 5 bases from J, the junction contained 4 bases not matched to a gene. CDR3 protein: CATSTSGGENIQYF. The CDR3 region has the DNA TGTGCCACCAGCACGAGCGGGGGCGAAAACATTCAGTACTTC. Based on the CDR3 plus reference TRBV15 and TRBJ2-4, the full variable domain is DAMVIQNPRYQVTQFGKPVTLSCSQTLNHNVMYWYQQKSSQAPKLLFHYYDKDFNNEADTPDNFQSRRPNTSFCFLDIRSPGLGDTAMYLCATSTSGGENIQYFGAGTRLSVL.

The chain is built from TRBV5-1 and TRBJ1-1; a possible D gene is TRBD1 (6 bases). Germline V CDR1 and CDR2: SGHRS, YFSETQ. Trimming left V 4 bases short and J 3 bases short, with 16 bases between. This CDR3 has 15 amino acids. The CDR3 DNA reads TGCGCCAGCAGCCCGGGTGGGGGGGCCGACACTGAAGCTTTCTTT. This translates into CASSPGGGADTEAFF.

This clone was detected once. The genes are TRBV4-3 and TRBJ1-2, with TRBD1 as a possible D gene (5 bases). The V end was cut by 0 bases, the J end by 3 bases, with 14 bases between. Germline lookup yields CDR1 LGHNA and CDR2 YSLEER. The CDR3 loop spans 16 amino acids. Here the CDR3 DNA reads TGCGCCAGCAGCCAAGATAGGGGATTATCGTACTATGGCTACACCTTC. It translates to CASSQDRGLSYYGYTF.

The CDR3 is CASTRKDRGSIEAFF. The DNA of the CDR3 is TGTGCCAGCACCCGTAAGGACAGGGGAAGTATAGAGGCTTTCTTT. The chain employs TRBV21-1 and TRBJ1-1; TRBD1 was called by the table and not checked on the DNA. TRBV21-1 is a documented pseudogene. The CDR3 loop spans 15 amino acids.

A few counts support this clone. This chain connects TRBV7-6 to TRBJ1-1, with TRBD1 as a possible D gene (5 bases). Looked up from germline, CDR1 is SGHVS and CDR2 is FNYEAQ. V was shortened by 5 bases and J by 1 base, with 5 bases between the two germline ends. CDR3 size: 12 residues. The CDR3 coding sequence is TGTGCCAGCAGCCAGGGGAACACTGAAGCTTTCTTT. Amino acid sequence: CASSQGNTEAFF.

The V gene is TRBV6-1, the J gene TRBJ1-5; 9 bases are a match to TRBD1. Germline V gives CDR1 MNHNS, CDR2 SASEGT. The CDR3 totals 14 residues. With V trimmed by 4 bases and J by 2 bases, 0 bases remained unmatched. The CDR3 loop is CASSGDRGNQPQHF. CDR3 sequence (DNA): TGTGCCAGCAGTGGGGACAGGGGCAATCAGCCCCAGCATTTT.

CDR3 sequence reads: CASSENIGNEQFF. In DNA, the CDR3 is TGTGCCAGCAGTGAAAATATCGGGAACGAGCAGTTCTTC. V usage is TRBV6-4 and J usage is TRBJ2-1, with a possible D match to TRBD2 (5 bases). The CDR3 loop spans 13 amino acids. Trimming shortened V by 3 bases and J by 10 bases, and 13 bases separated the two germline ends. Germline CDR1 reads MRHNA; CDR2 reads SNTAGT.

Concerning this clone itself: Other nucleotide sequences in the sample specify the same CDR3. The chain is built from TRBV28 and TRBJ1-3, with D unclear. Trimming cost V 6 bases and J 0 bases, with 9 bases left between them. The V gene's germline CDR1 is MDHEN and CDR2 SYDVKM. The CDR3 extends over 14 amino acids. This chain's CDR3 is CASSLPVSGNTIYF. CDR3 DNA: TGTGCCAGCAGCCTACCGGTCTCTGGAAACACCATATATTTT.

The gene calls are TRBV4-1 and TRBJ1-2, with 7 bases lining up with TRBD1. The CDR3 runs to 18 residues. Trimming took 1 base from V and 0 from J; bases not matched to a gene: 11. CDR1 is MGHRA and CDR2 is YSYEKL in the germline V gene. The CDR3 DNA is TGCGCCAGCAGCCAAGTTTTATCGGGACAGCGGACTAACTATGGCTACACCTTC. Its protein product is CASSQVLSGQRTNYGYTF.

V and J are TRBV11-3 and TRBJ2-1; 14 bases fit TRBD2. In germline, CDR1 is SGHNT, CDR2 YENEEA. V trimming: 1 base; J trimming: 6 bases; junction bases outside the gene matches: 8. The CDR3 runs to 18 residues. The CDR3 bases are TGTGCCAGCAGCTTAGCTGGGACTAGCGGGAGTTCGTTCAATGAGCAGTTCTTC. Translating gives CASSLAGTSGSSFNEQFF.

The genes are TRBV4-1 and TRBJ2-7; a possible D gene is TRBD1 (6 bases). This CDR3 contains 19 residues. V lost 1 base and J 0 bases, leaving 22 bases between the germline ends. The germline gives CDR1 MGHRA, CDR2 YSYEKL. CDR3 DNA: TGCGCCAGCAGCCAAGTAGGGTTACGCCGAGGGGGAAGCTCCTACGAGCAGTACTTC. Its protein is CASSQVGLRRGGSSYEQYF.

This clone has a single count. The CDR3 region is CASSPSGDGGNTIYF. In DNA, the CDR3 is TGTGCCAGCTCCCCGAGCGGGGACGGAGGAAACACCATATATTTT. The rearrangement joins TRBV18 to TRBJ1-3; possibly TRBD1 for D (5 bases). Germline assignment: CDR1 KGHSH and CDR2 LQKENI. This CDR3 region has 15 residues. The ends were cut back, 6 bases at V and 4 bases at J, with 16 bases in the middle.

The V gene is TRBV5-1, the J gene TRBJ1-2; 8 bases match TRBD1. The CDR3 has 14 residues. The germline gives CDR1 SGHRS, CDR2 YFSETQ. V dropped 2 bases and J dropped 7; count of bases not matched to a gene: 7. The CDR3 sequence is CASSFETGGRGYTF. The CDR3 DNA reads TGCGCCAGCAGCTTCGAAACAGGGGGTCGTGGCTACACCTTC. Using reference TRBV5-1 and TRBJ1-2 for the parts outside the CDR3, the full variable domain is KAGVTQTPRYLIKTRGQQVTLSCSPISGHRSVSWYQQTPGQGLQFLFEYFSETQRNKGNFPGRFSGRQFSNSRSEMNVSTLELGDSALYLCASSFETGGRGYTFGSGTRLTVV.

This chain joins TRBV27 and TRBJ1-1; D remains ambiguous. Trimming removed 9 bases at V and 5 bases at J, with 13 bases between. Germline CDR1 and CDR2: MNHEY and SMNVEV (reference sequence). The CDR3 runs 12 residues. The CDR3 loop is CASFGRPTEAFF. The CDR3, as DNA: TGTGCCAGTTTTGGCCGCCCTACTGAAGCTTTCTTT.

The gene calls are TRBV5-4 and TRBJ2-7, with D tentatively TRBD2 (5 bases). CDR3 length: 13 amino acids. CDR1 and CDR2 (germline): SGHNT, YYREEE (reference sequence). V dropped 3 bases and J dropped 3 bases, with 10 bases sitting between them. The CDR3: CASSYGLSYEQYF. The CDR3 DNA is TGTGCCAGCAGCTACGGACTCAGCTACGAGCAGTACTTC. The variable domain in full, completed from reference TRBV5-4 and TRBJ2-7, reads ETGVTQSPTHLIKTRGQQVTLRCSSQSGHNTVSWYQQALGQGPQFIFQYYREEENGRGNFPPRFSGLQFPNYSSELNVNALELDDSALYLCASSYGLSYEQYFGPGTRLTVT.

The chain links TRBV7-2 to TRBJ1-4; TRBD1 aligns across 8 bases. Germline lookup yields CDR1 SGHTA and CDR2 FQGNSA. The CDR3 loop spans 14 amino acids. Trimming removed 5 bases from V and 6 bases from J; junction bases left unmatched: 5. This chain's CDR3 is CASSLDRGDEKLFF. The CDR3 DNA reads as TGTGCCAGCAGCCTAGACAGGGGAGATGAAAAACTGTTTTTT.

The rearrangement joins TRBV11-3 to TRBJ2-3; no definite D call. The length of the CDR3 is 14 residues. Germline loops: CDR1 SGHNT, CDR2 YENEEA. Trimming stripped 5 bases from V and 2 bases from J, with 11 bases between. This CDR3 reads CASSPSPTTDTQYF. For the CDR3, the DNA is TGTGCCAGCAGCCCAAGCCCCACCACAGATACGCAGTATTTT.

The chain links TRBV28 to TRBJ1-2, with D possibly matching TRBD1 (5 bases). V was trimmed by 2 bases and J by 0 bases, leaving 10 bases between them. The CDR3 consists of 15 residues. Germline V gene sequence: CDR1 MDHEN, CDR2 SYDVKM. The CDR3 sequence is CASSLRQLPNYGYTF. Here the CDR3 DNA reads TGTGCCAGCAGTTTAAGACAGCTGCCTAACTATGGCTACACCTTC.

The V call is TRBV27, the J call TRBJ2-3, with a possible D match to TRBD2 (5 bases). This CDR3 spans 16 amino acids. Germline assignment: CDR1 MNHEY and CDR2 SMNVEV (reference sequence). Deletions cut 6 bases from V and 3 bases from J, with 19 bases between. CDR3 protein: CASSNLAPKGTDTQYF. The CDR3 DNA reads as TGTGCCAGCAGCAATCTAGCACCTAAAGGTACAGATACGCAGTATTTT.

The chain is built from TRBV20-1 and TRBJ2-3; D remains ambiguous. The germline V gene has CDR1 DFQATT and CDR2 SNEGSKA (reference sequence). With 5 bases removed from V and 4 bases from J, the gap between germline ends came to 7 bases. The CDR3 has 11 amino acids. The CDR3 reads CSAFSPDTQYF. CDR3 bases: TGCAGTGCTTTTAGCCCAGATACGCAGTATTTT.

The chain employs TRBV6-5 and TRBJ1-5, with TRBD1 matching 9 bases. Germline assignment: CDR1 MNHEY and CDR2 SVGAGI. The CDR3 is 15 amino acids. V shed 5 bases and J 5 bases; nucleotides not matched to a gene: 7. The CDR3, as DNA: TGTGCCAGCAGTCCCCGGGACAGGGCCCATCAGCCCCAGCATTTT. It translates to CASSPRDRAHQPQHF.